These 4 T cell receptor beta chains share one sample of origin, sequenced in a study of patients and donors after allogeneic stem cell transplantation. TCRdb processed the RT-PCR reads anew with MiXCR; each CDR3 protein has one entry. The sample lists about a million distinct CDR3 sequences; roughly 18% were seen once. Source material: blood, either unsorted or a sorted T cell fraction (not recorded which). The receptors were sampled from a human donor who was either an allogeneic HSCT recipient or a stem cell or donor lymphocyte infusion donor (not recorded which). It is not recorded whose cells these are; they may come from a transplant donor.

In this sample, this clonotype turned up a few times. One end of the junction does not line up with germline, which may come from a read error. V usage is TRBV7-2 and J usage is TRBJ2-1; TRBD2 aligns across 14 bases. The length of the CDR3 is 17 residues. Germline CDR1 and CDR2: SGHTA and FQGNSA. For the CDR3, the DNA is TGTGTCAGCAGCTTACGGGTCTGGACTAGCGGGAGGAATGAGCAGTTCTTC. This translates into CVSSLRVWTSGRNEQFF.

This chain's CDR3 is CASSLTPAGDEAFF. CDR3 nucleotide sequence: TGTGCCAGCAGCTTAACTCCGGCAGGTGATGAAGCTTTCTTT. This chain joins TRBV11-2 and TRBJ1-1, with D hard to call. The CDR3 length is 14 residues. Trimming pared 2 bases from V and 7 bases from J, leaving 14 bases between. The germline CDR1 and CDR2 sequences are SGHAT and FQNNGV.

This clonotype was observed a few times. The CDR3, as DNA: TGTGCCAGCAGTTTTATTGATAACACCGGGGAGCTGTTTTTT. Protein: CASSFIDNTGELFF. V usage is TRBV27 and J usage is TRBJ2-2; D is undetermined. Germline V lookup: CDR1 MNHEY, CDR2 SMNVEV (reference sequence). Trimming took 3 bases from V and 2 from J, leaving 7 bases between them. This CDR3 is built from 14 residues.

This chain joins TRBV7-3 and TRBJ2-1; the D gene is possibly TRBD1 (6 bases). From germline, CDR1 is SGHTA and CDR2 FQGTGA. The CDR3 has 15 amino acids. V lost 6 bases, J lost 1 base, and 13 bases lay in between. This CDR3 reads CASSWGQGSYNEQFF. CDR3 DNA: TGTGCCAGCAGTTGGGGCCAGGGGTCCTACAATGAGCAGTTCTTC.